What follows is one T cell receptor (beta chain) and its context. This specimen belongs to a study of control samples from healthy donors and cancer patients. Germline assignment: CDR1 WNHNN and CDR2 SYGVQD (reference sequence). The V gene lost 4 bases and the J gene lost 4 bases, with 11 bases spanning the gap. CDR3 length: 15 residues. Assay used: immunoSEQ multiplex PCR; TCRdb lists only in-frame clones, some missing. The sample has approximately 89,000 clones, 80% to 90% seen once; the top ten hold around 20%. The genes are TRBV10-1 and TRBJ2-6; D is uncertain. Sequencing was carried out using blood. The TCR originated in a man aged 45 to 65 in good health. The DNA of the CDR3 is TGCGCCAGCAGTGGGGCCGGAGTGGGGGCCAACGTCCTGACTTTC. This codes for CASSGAGVGANVLTF.